This T cell receptor beta chain was observed in a study of blood T cell repertoires in COVID-19. Whole-study context: Samples representing acute and convalescent COVID-19 were sourced from the United States, Italy and Spain.

Deletions cut 0 bases from V and 2 bases from J, with 10 bases between. The CDR3 is made up of 15 amino acids. Germline CDR1 reads MNHEY; CDR2 reads SVGAGI. Some clones are missing from TCRdb's copy, which holds only in-frame ones; the method was immunoSEQ multiplex PCR. The sample consists of about 180,000 clones, about 85% of them appearing once. This clonotype was sampled from a woman at least 80 years old with acute or convalescent COVID-19. The V and J genes are TRBV6-5 and TRBJ1-2, with D possibly matching TRBD1 (6 bases). Sequences were obtained from peripheral blood. This CDR3 reads CASSYSSQGNYGYTF. As DNA, the CDR3 is TGTGCCAGCAGTTACTCGAGTCAGGGGAACTATGGCTACACCTTC.